The TCR beta chain described here comes from a study of response to subunit inactivated influenza vaccine (dated by TCRdb to the late 2010s). The study in broad terms: Deep quantitative profiling of the T cell receptor repertoire was used in the study to follow responses to a trivalent subunit inactivated influenza vaccine. What the research found in general, with its limitations: It was suggested by the authors that each seasonal influenza vaccination may recruit only a limited number of new T cells.

This clonotype came up a few times. The target of this receptor is not known. The input lacks base qualities; no much larger clone sits a single base away. Libraries were constructed by RT-PCR. The sample was run on an Illumina HiSeq 2500. Using fastp trimming at Q25 and MiXCR clonotype assembly, TCRdb reanalyzed the public sequencing data and kept in-frame beta chains. Rows with one shared CDR3 protein collapse into an entry with the most common genes and DNA. Within this sample are 500,000 or so distinct CDR3 sequences, with approximately 16% of them counted one time only. About 3% of the sample rests with the top ten. CDR1 is given as SGHRS and CDR2 as YFSETQ, both from the germline V gene. There are 13 amino acids in the CDR3, from cysteine to phenylalanine inclusive. This entry keeps only the CDR3 DNA: 39 bases, framed from base 1. Trimming removed 0 bases from V and 14 bases from J; the gene matches leave 4 bases unexplained.

Sample: CD4+ T cells sorted from PBMCs, taken approximately 25 months after vaccination. This TCR derives from a man between 45 and 75 years old who received an inactivated influenza vaccine. Donor details come from another sample of the same person, matched by shared clones. The sequence joins TRBV5-1 to TRBJ2-4; 11 of the junction bases match TRBD2. Read as DNA, the sequence is TGCGCCAGCAGCTTGGAGACTAGCGGGATCGAGTACTTC. Its protein product is CASSLETSGIEYF.